Listed below are T cell receptor beta chains from one sample, sequenced in a study of blood T cell repertoires in COVID-19. Some clones are missing from TCRdb's copy, which holds only in-frame ones; the method was immunoSEQ multiplex PCR. The profile shows some 96,000 clones, approximately 86% of them singletons. The sample was peripheral blood. The receptors originated from a man older than 75 with acute or convalescent COVID-19. The CDR3 runs from the conserved cysteine through the conserved F or W.

V,J,CDR3
TRBV2,TRBJ1-6,CASSGGGPGPTNSPLHF
TRBV3-1/TRBV3-2,TRBJ1-2,CASSSGQDGYTF
TRBV5-8,TRBJ2-7,CASSPIRQGSYEQYF
TRBV3-1/TRBV3-2,TRBJ2-3,CASSQRDRARDTQYF
TRBV28,TRBJ2-5,CASRGTDGRETQYF
TRBV28,TRBJ2-3,CASSTPFGLADTDTQYF
TRBV7-2,TRBJ2-1,CASSPSGQAYNEQFF
TRBV28,TRBJ2-3,CASSLGSSSTDTQYF
TRBV12-5,TRBJ2-2,CASGFDWTGELFF
TRBV28,TRBJ2-7,CASSNWTGYSEQYF
TRBV6-5,TRBJ2-3,CASSTGLGRTDTQYF
TRBV6-2/TRBV6-3,TRBJ2-5,CASSRGETQYF
TRBV5-5,TRBJ2-1,CASSREGRGHEQFF
TRBV28,TRBJ2-1,CASSLSLQGKYEQFF
TRBV7-3,TRBJ2-3,CASSLNRGSTDTQYF
TRBV11-2,TRBJ2-1,CASSLEQGIQFF
TRBV15,TRBJ2-3,CATSRDPSGSPIATDTQYF
TRBV5-6,TRBJ1-1,CASSFGPGSEAFF